Reported below is one TCR beta chain. Its target is unknown. Sorted-subset replicate PCR reactions contained 150 to 200 ng DNA, corresponding to approximately 30,000 T cell genomes. Measured with immunoSEQ multiplex PCR; TCRdb has only the in-frame clones, and not every one. The sample includes more than 850,000 clones, 78% seen only once; the top ten take around 0.47%. This specimen comes from a study of shared clonotypes between healthy human individuals. Whole-study findings and limits: Clonotypes which were not shared had lower generation probabilities than clonotypes that all four donors shared. Sequencing depth was expected to influence donor clonotype sharing.

From CD4+ cells came CD45RA+ naive and CD45RA-negative memory subsets. CDR1 and CDR2 (germline): MNHEY, SMNVEV (reference sequence). V was clipped by 6 bases and J by 2 bases, with 11 bases between them. The CDR3 totals 13 residues. This sequence originates from a man between 18 and 35 years old in good health. Some clones in this sample may be carry-over from other donors' samples. The rearrangement uses TRBV27 and TRBJ2-7; D is uncertain. What was sequenced was memory CD4+ T cells from PBMCs. The subset: CD45RA-negative fraction. This chain's CDR3 is CASSFTGTYEQYF. The CDR3 DNA follows: TGTGCCAGCAGCTTTACGGGCACCTACGAGCAGTACTTC.